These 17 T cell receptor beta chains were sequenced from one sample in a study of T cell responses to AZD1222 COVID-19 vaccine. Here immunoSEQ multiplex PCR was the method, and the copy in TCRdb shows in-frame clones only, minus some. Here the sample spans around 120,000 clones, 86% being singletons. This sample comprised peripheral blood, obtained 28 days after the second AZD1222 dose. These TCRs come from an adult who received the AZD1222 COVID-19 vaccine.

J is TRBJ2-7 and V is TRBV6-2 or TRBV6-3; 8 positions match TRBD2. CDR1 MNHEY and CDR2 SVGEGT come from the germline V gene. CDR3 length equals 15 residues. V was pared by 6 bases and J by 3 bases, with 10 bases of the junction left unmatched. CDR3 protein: CASSHAGLGIYEQYF. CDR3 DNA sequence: TGTGCCAGCAGCCACGCGGGACTAGGGATCTACGAGCAGTACTTC.

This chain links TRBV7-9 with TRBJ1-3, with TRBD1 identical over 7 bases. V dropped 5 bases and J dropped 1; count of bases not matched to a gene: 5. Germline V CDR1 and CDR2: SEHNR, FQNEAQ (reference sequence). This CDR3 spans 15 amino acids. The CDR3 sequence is CASSQQGPSGNTIYF. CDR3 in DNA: TGTGCCAGCAGCCAACAGGGGCCTTCTGGAAACACCATATATTTT.

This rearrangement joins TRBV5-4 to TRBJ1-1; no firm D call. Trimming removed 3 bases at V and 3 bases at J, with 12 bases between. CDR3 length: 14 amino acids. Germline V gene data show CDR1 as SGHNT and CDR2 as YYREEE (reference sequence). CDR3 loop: CASSSEGGHTEAFF. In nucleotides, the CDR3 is TGTGCCAGCAGCTCGGAGGGAGGCCACACTGAAGCTTTCTTT.

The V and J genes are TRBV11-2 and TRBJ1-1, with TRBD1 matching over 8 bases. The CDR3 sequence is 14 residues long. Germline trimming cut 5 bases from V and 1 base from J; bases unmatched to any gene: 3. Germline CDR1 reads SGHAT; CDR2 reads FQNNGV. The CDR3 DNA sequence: TGTGCCAGCAGCCGTGACAGGGGGAACACTGAAGCTTTCTTT. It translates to CASSRDRGNTEAFF.

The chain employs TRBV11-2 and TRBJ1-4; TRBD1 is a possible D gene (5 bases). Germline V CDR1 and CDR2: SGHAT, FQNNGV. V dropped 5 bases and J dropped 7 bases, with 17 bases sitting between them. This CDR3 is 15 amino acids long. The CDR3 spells CASSPLGGFSEKLFF. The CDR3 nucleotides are TGTGCCAGCAGCCCACTTGGGGGGTTTAGTGAAAAACTGTTTTTT.

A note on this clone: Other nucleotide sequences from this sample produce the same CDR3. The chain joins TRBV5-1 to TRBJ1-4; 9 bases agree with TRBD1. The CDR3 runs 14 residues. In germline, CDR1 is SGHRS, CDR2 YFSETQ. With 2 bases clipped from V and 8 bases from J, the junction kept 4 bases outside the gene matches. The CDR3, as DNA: TGCGCCAGCAGCTTAGGACAGGGGAGCGAAAAACTGTTTTTT. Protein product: CASSLGQGSEKLFF.

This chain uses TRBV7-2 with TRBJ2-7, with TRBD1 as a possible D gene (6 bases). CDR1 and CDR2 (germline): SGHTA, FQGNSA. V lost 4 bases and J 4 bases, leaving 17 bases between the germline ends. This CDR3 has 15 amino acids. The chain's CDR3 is CASSSTGLGMYEQYF. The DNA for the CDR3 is TGTGCCAGCAGCTCGACAGGTTTAGGCATGTACGAGCAGTACTTC.

The chain's CDR3 is CASSISLDNNEQFF. The CDR3 DNA sequence: TGTGCCAGTAGTATTTCTCTCGACAACAATGAGCAGTTCTTC. The chain uses TRBV19 and TRBJ2-1, with D unclear. The CDR3 loop spans 14 amino acids. Trimming removed 3 bases at V and 5 bases at J, with 11 bases between. Germline CDR1 is LNHDA and CDR2 is SQIVND (reference sequence).

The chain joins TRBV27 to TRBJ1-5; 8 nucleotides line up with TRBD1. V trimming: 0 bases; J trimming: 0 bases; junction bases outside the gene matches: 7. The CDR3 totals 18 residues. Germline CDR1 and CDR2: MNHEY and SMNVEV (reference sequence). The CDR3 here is CASSLSGTGTYSNQPQHF. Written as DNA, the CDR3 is TGTGCCAGCAGTTTATCCGGGACAGGAACATATAGCAATCAGCCCCAGCATTTT.

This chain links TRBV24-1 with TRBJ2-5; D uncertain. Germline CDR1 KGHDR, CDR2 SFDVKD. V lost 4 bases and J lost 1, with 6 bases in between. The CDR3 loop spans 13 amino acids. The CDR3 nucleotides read TGTGCCACCAGTGACCACAGCCAAGAGACCCAGTACTTC. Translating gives CATSDHSQETQYF.

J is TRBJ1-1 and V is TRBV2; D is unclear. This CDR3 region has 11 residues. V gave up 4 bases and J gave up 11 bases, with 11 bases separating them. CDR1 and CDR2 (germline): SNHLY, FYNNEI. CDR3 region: CASSVQLDAFF. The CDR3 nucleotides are TGTGCCAGCAGTGTTCAGTTGGATGCTTTCTTT.

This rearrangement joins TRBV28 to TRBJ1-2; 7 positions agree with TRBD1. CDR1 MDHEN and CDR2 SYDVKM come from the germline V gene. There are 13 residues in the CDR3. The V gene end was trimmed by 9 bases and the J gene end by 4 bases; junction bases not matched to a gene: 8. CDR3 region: CASRTGLTYGYTF. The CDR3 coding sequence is TGTGCCAGTAGGACAGGCCTTACCTATGGCTACACCTTC.

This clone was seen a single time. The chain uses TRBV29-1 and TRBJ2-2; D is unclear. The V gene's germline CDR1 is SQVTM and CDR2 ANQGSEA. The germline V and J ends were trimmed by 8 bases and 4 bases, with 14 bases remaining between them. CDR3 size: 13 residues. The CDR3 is CSIQILSTGELFF. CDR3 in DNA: TGCAGCATACAGATCTTGAGCACCGGGGAGCTGTTTTTT.

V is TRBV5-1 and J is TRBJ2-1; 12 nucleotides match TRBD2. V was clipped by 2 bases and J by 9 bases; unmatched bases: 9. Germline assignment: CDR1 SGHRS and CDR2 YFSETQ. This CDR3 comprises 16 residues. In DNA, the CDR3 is TGCGCCAGCAGCTTACACCGGACTAGCGGGAAATCTGAGCAGTTCTTC. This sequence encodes CASSLHRTSGKSEQFF.

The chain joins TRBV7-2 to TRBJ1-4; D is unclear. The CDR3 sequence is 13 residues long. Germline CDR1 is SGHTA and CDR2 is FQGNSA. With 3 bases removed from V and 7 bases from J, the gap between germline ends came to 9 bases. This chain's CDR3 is CASSFRSSEKLFF. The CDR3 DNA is TGTGCCAGCAGCTTTAGGTCGAGTGAAAAACTGTTTTTT.

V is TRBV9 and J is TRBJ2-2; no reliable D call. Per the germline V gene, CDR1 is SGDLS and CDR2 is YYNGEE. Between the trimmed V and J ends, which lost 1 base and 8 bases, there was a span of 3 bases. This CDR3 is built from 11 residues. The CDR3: CASSVPGELFF. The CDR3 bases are TGTGCCAGCAGCGTACCTGGGGAGCTGTTTTTT.

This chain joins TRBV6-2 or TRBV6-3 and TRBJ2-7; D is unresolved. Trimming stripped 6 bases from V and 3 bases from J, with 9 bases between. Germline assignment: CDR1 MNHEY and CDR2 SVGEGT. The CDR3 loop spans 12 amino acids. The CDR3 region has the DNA TGTGCCAGCAGCCGGAGTAGCTACGAGCAGTACTTC. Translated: CASSRSSYEQYF.